The rows below give T cell receptor beta chains drawn from one sample of a study of identical twins. MiXCR, run by TCRdb on the 5' RACE reads, gives a single entry per CDR3 protein. The table includes approximately 600,000 distinct CDR3 sequences, roughly 9.9% detected once. The data also belong to a second study, concerning yellow fever vaccine responses in identical twins.

Sequences were obtained from PBMCs. These receptors were collected from a woman in her late teens or twenties in good health. The conserved cysteine and the conserved F or W are not part of the CDR3 here. The order of the fields is D gene, V gene, J gene, CDR3 length, CDR3 protein. A D gene is named only where the DNA matches it firmly.

D: NA; V: TRBV3-1; J: TRBJ1-2; length: 12; CDR3: ASSQGEADYGYT
D: NA; V: TRBV14; J: TRBJ2-5; length: 13; CDR3: ASSQGSSGQETQY
D: NA; V: TRBV24-1; J: TRBJ2-3; length: 12; CDR3: ATSESGRIDTQY
D: NA; V: TRBV16; J: TRBJ2-7; length: 11; CDR3: ASSQGTIYEQY
D: NA; V: TRBV20-1; J: TRBJ2-7; length: 9; CDR3: SARKGYEQY
D: NA; V: TRBV7-2; J: TRBJ1-6; length: 12; CDR3: ASSIDGTSTPQH
D: NA; V: TRBV28; J: TRBJ2-5; length: 12; CDR3: ASSLGFGGETQY
D: NA; V: TRBV7-8; J: TRBJ2-2; length: 15; CDR3: ASSLSARASLVGELF
D: NA; V: TRBV15; J: TRBJ2-3; length: 14; CDR3: ATSRGLGGAEDTQY
D: NA; V: TRBV6-2/TRBV6-3; J: TRBJ2-1; length: 10; CDR3: ASNRELNEQF